The rows below give T cell receptor beta chains drawn from one sample of a study of vaccination and CD4 T cells after COVID-19. A single record per CDR3 protein comes from TCRdb applying MiXCR to the PCR reads. Among approximately 20,000 distinct CDR3 sequences, approximately 33% were seen once, and the ten largest hold about 16%. No antigen is known for these receptors. Sequencing was performed on cultured CD4+ T cells from blood. These receptors came from a human donor with COVID-19. CDR3s include the opening cysteine and the closing phenylalanine or tryptophan. The order of the fields is CDR3 protein, CDR3 DNA, clone size, CDR3 length, D gene, J gene, V gene. The D gene is left open where the match is weak. Clone size is shown for a subset of rows, as once, few, many or a class of expanded clone.

CASSLRAVDYGYTF TGTGCCAGCAGCTTGAGGGCTGTGGACTATGGCTACACCTTC . 14 . TRBJ1-2 TRBV5-8
CSARVPGPTGAPYEQYF TGCAGTGCTAGGGTCCCGGGCCCCACGGGCGCGCCCTACGAGCAGTACTTC . 17 . TRBJ2-7 TRBV20-1
CAISDPTGSGPQHF TGTGCCATCAGTGATCCGACAGGGTCGGGGCCCCAGCATTTT few 14 TRBD1 TRBJ1-5 TRBV10-3
CASSVGTGSNEQYF TGTGCCAGCAGCGTTGGGACAGGGTCTAACGAGCAGTACTTC . 14 TRBD1 TRBJ2-7 TRBV9
CASSLTGYNTEAFF TGTGCCAGCAGCTTGACGGGGTATAACACTGAAGCTTTCTTT . 14 . TRBJ1-1 TRBV5-4
CASSFGAGPEAFF TGTGCCAGCAGCTTCGGTGCAGGCCCTGAAGCTTTCTTT . 13 . TRBJ1-1 TRBV5-6
CASSTGQGNNSPLHF TGTGCCAGCAGCACGGGACAGGGGAACAATTCACCCCTCCACTTT few 15 TRBD1 TRBJ1-6 TRBV7-2
CSASKMEPHQPQHF TGCAGTGCTAGTAAGATGGAACCTCATCAGCCCCAGCATTTT . 14 . TRBJ1-5 TRBV20-1
CASSLPQEVYTF TGCGCCAGCAGCCTCCCCCAAGAGGTCTACACCTTC . 12 . TRBJ1-2 TRBV4-3
CASSTATGSNEKLFF TGTGCCAGTAGTACGGCGACAGGATCTAATGAAAAACTGTTTTTT . 15 . TRBJ1-4 TRBV19
CASSFDRGPYGYTF TGTGCCAGCAGTTTCGACAGGGGGCCCTATGGCTACACCTTC . 14 TRBD1 TRBJ1-2 TRBV7-2